This T cell receptor (beta chain) is from a study of CXCR3-negative and CXCR3-positive naive CD8 T cells. Every subset of CD8+ T cells was sorted in triplicate at 250,000 to 350,000 cells each. CD45RO-CCR7+CD27+CD95- marked naive CD8+ T cells. Overall study results and limits: Higher TRB CDR3 hydrophobicity marked CXCR3-positive naive cells relative to CXCR3-negative naive cells. Memory CD8+ cells showed much lower diversity, while both naive subsets displayed comparably high diversity. In cryopreserved cells, CXCR3 expression partially decreased, and fresh PBMCs were used in most assays.

The CDR3 totals 17 residues. Germline V gene lookup returns CDR1 SGHDN and CDR2 FVKESK. On this clonotype itself: Its matching antigen is unknown.

With UMI labels, 5' RACE was used to prepare the TRB cDNA libraries. Following a re-call of the 5' RACE reads, TCRdb has one entry per CDR3 protein and lacks DNA. This sample carries around 63,000 distinct CDR3 sequences, with over 4% going to the ten biggest clones. The sequenced material came from naive CXCR3+ CD8+ T cells from blood. Documented subset: CD45RO-CCR7+CD27+CD95- naive CD8+ T cells expressing CXCR3 (TNR3+). The sequence was obtained from a human donor in good health. Some clones in this sample may be carry-over from other donors' samples. The gene calls are TRBV14 and TRBJ2-7; TCRdb returns TRBD1, unconfirmable since there is no DNA. The CDR3 loop is CASSPIFKGQGADEQYF.